This TCR beta chain was found in a study of molecular identifiers for immune sequencing clone quantification. Study-level points and caveats: Molecules of identical TCR sharing a barcode could underestimate highly expanded clone sizes. Clones carrying above 20 RNA copies accounted for over 97% of effector molecules, under 1% in naive cells.

Libraries of bulk TCR were made by previously described methods (with listed TCR primers). TCRdb processed the PCR reads anew with MiXCR; each CDR3 protein has one entry. The sample has over 10,000 distinct CDR3 sequences; about 20% are singletons. Sorting isolated naive CD8 T cells as CD8+CD4-CCR7+CD45RA+ events. Judged by abundance, this clonotype is medium-sized. Its specificity is unknown. Source material: naive CD8+ T cells from blood, with Jurkat cell RNA spiked in. The subset is: FACS-sorted CD8+CD4-CCR7+CD45RA+ naive T cells. This sequence originates from a human donor in good health. Some libraries in this study had Jurkat cell RNA spiked in.

CDR3 coding DNA: TGCGCCAGCAGTGACCCGACTAGCGGGTTGGCGGACAATGAGCAGTTCTTC. It encodes CASSDPTSGLADNEQFF. The V and J genes are TRBV10-1 and TRBJ2-1; 10 bases map to TRBD2. The J segment lost 5 bases and the V segment lost 3 bases, leaving 10 bases of the junction unmatched. The CDR3 runs to 17 residues. CDR1 and CDR2 (germline): WNHNN, SYGVQD (reference sequence).